This is a list of T cell receptor beta chains from one sample in a study of graft-versus-host responses after intestinal transplantation. TCRdb keeps only in-frame clones here, not all; method: immunoSEQ multiplex PCR. This sample has about 15,000 clones; 33% occur once, and the top ten carry about 4%. Source: alloreactive CD4+ T cells from a mixed lymphocyte reaction culture, taken before intestinal transplant. Receptor source: a human patient who received an intestinal transplant. Each CDR3 is given with its conserved first and last residue. The order of the fields is D gene, clone size, J gene, V gene, CDR3 DNA, CDR3 protein. The D gene is left open where the match is weak. Clone size, where shown, is once, few, many, or a class for clones that have expanded.

. . TRBJ1-6 TRBV28 TGTGCCAGCAGTTTAATCGGACTCAATTCACCCCTCCACTTT CASSLIGLNSPLHF
TRBD1 . TRBJ1-2 TRBV6-1 TGTGCCAGCAGACCACAGGGGCGGATCTATGGCTACACCTTC CASRPQGRIYGYTF
TRBD1 few TRBJ1-6 TRBV5-4 TGTGCCAGCAGCACTGACGCCGGGACAGGGACACCCCTCCACTTT CASSTDAGTGTPLHF
TRBD2 . TRBJ2-7 TRBV19 TGTGCCAGTTCGAGCGGGAGCAGAGGTTACGAGCAGTACTTC CASSSGSRGYEQYF
. few TRBJ2-7 TRBV19 TGTGCCAGTAGTATAGTATACGGGGGCCGGCGCTCCTACGAGCAGTACTTC CASSIVYGGRRSYEQYF
. few TRBJ2-3 TRBV11-2 TGTGCCAGCAGCCGAAGGGAGTATACGCAGTATTTT CASSRREYTQYF
. once TRBJ2-5 TRBV21-1 TGTGCCAGCAGCATTGGGGGACAGGGAAATTTTAACCAAGAGACCCAGTACTTC CASSIGGQGNFNQETQYF
. few TRBJ1-3 TRBV5-1 TGCGCCAGCAGCCCGACAGACACTGGAAACACCATATATTTT CASSPTDTGNTIYF
. . TRBJ2-7 TRBV19 TGTGCCAGTAGACTTCCGCCCCTGGGTCCCCCTTACGAGCAGTACTTC CASRLPPLGPPYEQYF
. few TRBJ1-6 TRBV15 TGTGCCACCAGCAGAACCCTTAATTCACCCCTCCACTTT CATSRTLNSPLHF
. few TRBJ2-1 TRBV9 TGTGCCAGCAGCAAGACTGGTTCAAACAATGAGCAGTTCTTC CASSKTGSNNEQFF
. few TRBJ2-1 TRBV15 TGTGCCACCAGCAGAGATCTTGCCAGGGGGAGGAATGAGCAGTTCTTC CATSRDLARGRNEQFF
TRBD1 medium-sized TRBJ1-6 TRBV19 TGTGCCACCCCACAGGGGCAGTACTATAATTCACCCCTCCACTTT CATPQGQYYNSPLHF
TRBD1 . TRBJ2-1 TRBV7-9 TGTGCCAGCAGGCCGGGACAGGTATCCCCCCAGTTCTTC CASRPGQVSPQFF
. . TRBJ2-7 TRBV7-2 TGTGCCAGCAGGTACCCGAGCGGGTTCCTCCGGGACGAGCAGTACTTC CASRYPSGFLRDEQYF
. . TRBJ2-2 TRBV5-1 TGCGCCAGCAGCTTGTTCCGGGAAAACGGGGAGCTGTTTTTT CASSLFRENGELFF
TRBD2 few TRBJ2-5 TRBV5-1 TGCGCCAGCAGCCAGTTCCCCCAAGCGGGAGGATATAACCAAGAGACCCAGTACTTC CASSQFPQAGGYNQETQYF
. few TRBJ2-1 TRBV4-1 TGCGCCAGCAGAGGGTCCCTTTACAATGAGCAGTTCTTC CASRGSLYNEQFF
. . TRBJ2-2 TRBV7-9 TGTGCCAGCAGCTCTTACACCGGGGAGCTGTTTTTT CASSSYTGELFF
. few TRBJ2-7 TRBV27 TGTGCCAGCAGTAGCCGGTACGAGCAGTACTTC CASSSRYEQYF
. . TRBJ2-5 TRBV6-5 TGTGCCAGCAGTGTAGACTCCTCGATGATTACCCAGTACTTC CASSVDSSMITQYF
. . TRBJ2-1 TRBV6-1 TGTGCCAGCAGTGTCGGACAGTTCAATGAGCAGTTCTTC CASSVGQFNEQFF
. . TRBJ2-7 TRBV6-1 TGTGCCAGCAGTCAGATCCCGGGGTCGGGTCTGCAGTACTTC CASSQIPGSGLQYF
. few TRBJ1-1 TRBV29-1 TGCAGCGTCCTTAACAGGAACACTGAAGCTTTCTTT CSVLNRNTEAFF
. medium-sized TRBJ2-5 TRBV19 TGTGCCAGTAGTCGAACGGGGACCCAGTACTTC CASSRTGTQYF
. many TRBJ2-3 TRBV7-3 TGTGCCAGCACGGGGGGCCGGGGAGATACGCAGTATTTT CASTGGRGDTQYF
TRBD2 . TRBJ2-1 TRBV7-3 TGTGCCAGCAGCCCGGGAGGAAACTCCTACAATGAGCAGTTCTTC CASSPGGNSYNEQFF
. once TRBJ2-7 TRBV6-1 TGTGCCAGCAGAAATTACGAGCAGTACTTC CASRNYEQYF
TRBD1 few TRBJ1-1 TRBV18 TGTGCCAGCTCACCGAAAGGGACAGGGCAGGTGGGAGCTTTCTTT CASSPKGTGQVGAFF
. few TRBJ2-6 TRBV7-3 TGTGCCAGCAGCGGCGGGACTTCCAGCTCTGGGGCCAACGTCCTGACTTTC CASSGGTSSSGANVLTF
TRBD1 . TRBJ1-2 TRBV6-5 TGTGCCAGCAGTTACTGGCAGGGGGGAGGCTATGGCTACACCTTC CASSYWQGGGYGYTF
. few TRBJ1-6 TRBV4-1 TGCGCCAGCAGCCAAAGCGGAGTCCGGGATTCACCCCTCCACTTT CASSQSGVRDSPLHF
TRBD1 few TRBJ1-5 TRBV19 TGTGCCGCTAAGACGGGACAGGGAGGTCATCAGCCCCAGCATTTT CAAKTGQGGHQPQHF
. . TRBJ1-2 TRBV5-4 TGTGCCAGCAGCTTGTCTGAGTATGGCTACACCTTC CASSLSEYGYTF
. once TRBJ1-2 TRBV7-9 TGTGCCAGCAGCTTAGGGCAGAGCTATGGCTACACCTTC CASSLGQSYGYTF
. medium-sized TRBJ1-1 TRBV2 TGTGCCAGCAGAGGGATGGAGGAAGCTTTCTTT CASRGMEEAFF
. medium-sized TRBJ2-7 TRBV14 TGTGCCAGCAGCCAGAAGATTGGAAGGCGCGACGAGCAGTACTTC CASSQKIGRRDEQYF
TRBD1 . TRBJ2-5 TRBV5-4 TGTGCCAGCAGCCCCATCAAGCCTCGGACAGGGGAAGAGACCCAGTACTTC CASSPIKPRTGEETQYF
TRBD1 few TRBJ1-2 TRBV28 TGTGCCAGTACGGGACAGGGGTTTAACTATGGCTACACCTTC CASTGQGFNYGYTF
TRBD2 . TRBJ2-7 TRBV7-9 TGTGCCAGCAGTTTAAGCGGGAGAAGTAGCGAGCAGTACTTC CASSLSGRSSEQYF
TRBD2 few TRBJ2-5 TRBV11-2 TGTGCCAGCAGATCCGGGACTAGCGCGGAGACCCAGTACTTC CASRSGTSAETQYF
. . TRBJ1-2 TRBV4-1 TGTGCCAGCAGCCAAGGGCAGTATGGCTACACCTTC CASSQGQYGYTF
. . TRBJ2-1 TRBV6-1 TGTGCCAGCAGTGAAGCCCGCTCCTACAATGAGCAGTTCTTC CASSEARSYNEQFF
. . TRBJ1-5 TRBV5-1 TGTGCCAGCAGCTCGGTAGGTCAGACCCAGCCCCAGCATTTT CASSSVGQTQPQHF
TRBD1 . TRBJ2-3 TRBV7-2 TGTGCCAGCAGGGCCCTCCGGGACAGGCCTAGCACAGATACGCAGTATTTT CASRALRDRPSTDTQYF
. . TRBJ2-5 TRBV6-5 TGTGCCAGCAGCCATGTTAGGCTAATCCAAGAGACCCAGTACTTC CASSHVRLIQETQYF
. . TRBJ1-2 TRBV9 TGTGCCAGCAGCGTGTCCACGACGTTAGCTAACTATGGCTACACCTTC CASSVSTTLANYGYTF
TRBD2 few TRBJ2-2 TRBV28 TGTGCCAGCACTCCTAGCGGGAGGCTACTCACCGGGGAGCTGTTTTTT CASTPSGRLLTGELFF
. . TRBJ1-6 TRBV11-2 TGTGCCAGCAGCTTAGTATATGAGGCTTCACCCCTCCACTTT CASSLVYEASPLHF
. few TRBJ1-2 TRBV10-3 TGTGCCATCAGTGAGTCTGCCAGACCTAACTATGGCTACACCTTC CAISESARPNYGYTF
. few TRBJ2-6 TRBV25-1 TGTGCCAGCAGTCCCTCCTACTCTGGGGCCAACGTCCTGACTTTC CASSPSYSGANVLTF
. few TRBJ2-3 TRBV7-6 TGTGCCAGCAGCTTAGAGGTCGTGGGGACCACAGATACGCAGTATTTT CASSLEVVGTTDTQYF
TRBD1 few TRBJ2-3 TRBV7-3 TGTGCCAGCAGCAGACAGGGGCCTAGCACAGATACGCAGTATTTT CASSRQGPSTDTQYF
TRBD1 . TRBJ1-2 TRBV6-1 TGTGCCAGCAGTGAACCCGGGACAGGGCCCTATGGCTACACCTTC CASSEPGTGPYGYTF
. few TRBJ1-4 TRBV7-6 TGTGCCAGCAGCTTATGGGGGGAAAAACTGTTTTTT CASSLWGEKLFF
. . TRBJ1-2 TRBV2 TGTGCCAGCAGTGGGAGTACGGGCTACACCTTC CASSGSTGYTF
TRBD2 . TRBJ2-7 TRBV18 TGTGCCAGCTCACCACGCGGGAGTCCCTACGAGCAGTACTTC CASSPRGSPYEQYF
. once TRBJ1-4 TRBV29-1 TGCAGCCTTTCACCTGGGAAGGATGGTGAATGTGAAAAACTGTTTTTT CSLSPGKDGECEKLFF
. . TRBJ2-7 TRBV7-6 TGTGCCAGCAGCTTGTCCAGGGGTACCTACGAGCAGTACTTC CASSLSRGTYEQYF